This T cell receptor (beta chain) is drawn from a study of CD8+ T cells in alopecia areata. Across the study: Those patients who were treated received oral tofacitinib, which was given at 5 to 10 mg twice daily for moderate-to-severe alopecia areata.

The CDR3 spans 15 residues. The germline CDR1 and CDR2 sequences are SGHRS and YFSETQ. Unmatched junction bases numbered 3, after V lost 0 bases and J lost 2 bases. Sequencing templates came from extracted RNA that was reverse transcribed into cDNA. The method was immunoSEQ multiplex PCR; TCRdb's version includes in-frame clones alone and lacks a portion of them. The table has 100,000 to 150,000 clones, roughly 58% seen once. The sequence was collected from a human donor with alopecia areata. The specimen was CD4+ T cells sorted from blood, collected at week 0. The chain carries TRBV5-1 and TRBJ2-7; 9 bases agree with TRBD2. The CDR3 DNA reads TGCGCCAGCAGCTTGGGTGCTAGCGGGGCCTACGAGCAGTACTTC. Translated: CASSLGASGAYEQYF.